This TCR beta chain was recorded in a study of T cells after yellow fever vaccination. Study observations and caveats: Contaminating bulk clonotypes could be abundant in FACS-sorted repertoires. Only a minor proportion of clonotypes was detected across both CD4 and CD8 compartments.

On this clonotype: Its matching antigen is unknown.

The germline V and J ends were trimmed by 4 bases and 4 bases, with 10 bases remaining between them. The CDR3 is made up of 13 amino acids. From germline, CDR1 is SGHTA and CDR2 FQGNSA. TCRdb ran MiXCR on the 5' RACE reads and lists one entry per CDR3 protein. The data show around 250,000 distinct CDR3 sequences, with roughly 5% seen just once and around 3.5% held by the top ten. The chain couples TRBV7-2 to TRBJ2-5; D gene uncertain. The sequence was obtained from a man in his late teens or twenties who received the YFV17D yellow fever vaccine. The sequencing used CD4+ T cells sorted from PBMCs, collected on the day of the yellow fever booster vaccination. This chain's CDR3 is CASSSARRETQYF. The CDR3 DNA sequence: TGTGCCAGCAGCTCGGCCCGAAGAGAGACCCAGTACTTC.